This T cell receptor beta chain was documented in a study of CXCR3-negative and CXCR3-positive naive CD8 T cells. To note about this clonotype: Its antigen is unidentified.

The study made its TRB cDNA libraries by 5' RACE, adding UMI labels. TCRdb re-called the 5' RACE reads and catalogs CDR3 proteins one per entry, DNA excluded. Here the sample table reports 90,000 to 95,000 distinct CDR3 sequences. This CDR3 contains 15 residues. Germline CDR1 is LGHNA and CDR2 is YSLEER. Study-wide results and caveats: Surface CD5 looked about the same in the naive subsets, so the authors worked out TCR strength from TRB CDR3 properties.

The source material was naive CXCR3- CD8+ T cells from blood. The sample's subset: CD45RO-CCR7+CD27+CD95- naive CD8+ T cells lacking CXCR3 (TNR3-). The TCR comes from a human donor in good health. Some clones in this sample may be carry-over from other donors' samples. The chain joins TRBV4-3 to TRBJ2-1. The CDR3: CASSQYRTDYNEQFF.